The clone carrying this T cell receptor (beta chain) was picked up a small number of times. These data belong to a study of T cells in Graves' hyperthyroidism and ophthalmopathy. Diagnoses used clinical symptoms, serum thyroxine and TRAb, thyroid ultrasound and orbital computed tomography. TCR beta CDR3 regions were amplified from RNA. The HTBI primer set served for first-round RT-PCR of the TCR CDR3. TCRdb reanalysed the multiplex PCR reads using MiXCR and keeps one entry per CDR3 protein. The sample yields about 510,000 distinct CDR3 sequences, about 14% seen once. V lost 2 bases to trimming and J lost 3 bases; unmatched junction nucleotides: 9. Germline V gene sequence: CDR1 MNHEY, CDR2 SVGEGT. The CDR3 length is 17 residues.

Sequencing was done on a sample of blood. This receptor was obtained from a woman in her thirties or forties with Graves' hyperthyroidism. V gene TRBV6-2 or TRBV6-3 combines with J gene TRBJ2-1, with 8 bases aligning to TRBD2. CDR3 bases: TGTGCCAGCAGTTACGTCGGCGGGAGGAAAATCTACAATGAGCAGTTCTTC. This gives the protein CASSYVGGRKIYNEQFF.